A single sample gave rise to the 21 T cell receptor beta chains below, sequenced in a study of CD8 T cells in Susac syndrome. RNA, at about 0.45 to 1 ug, was reverse transcribed with random hexamers. TCRdb re-called the immunoSEQ multiplex PCR reads with MiXCR, one entry per CDR3 protein. The data show about 83,000 distinct CDR3 sequences, approximately 96% seen once. The specimen sequenced was CD8+ T cells from PBMCs. All receptors come from a human donor with Susac syndrome.

The chain joins TRBV19 to TRBJ2-5; no firm D call. The V end lost 4 bases, the J end lost 4 bases, and 10 bases lay between the germline ends. Germline CDR1 and CDR2: LNHDA and SQIVND (reference sequence). The CDR3 length is 13 residues. Written as DNA, the CDR3 is TGTGCCAGTAGTACCTTAGAGCTAGAGACCCAGTACTTC. Protein sequence: CASSTLELETQYF.

The CDR3 sequence: CASSQVGTGDSPLHF. CDR3 sequence (DNA): TGCGCCAGCAGCCAAGTAGGGACAGGAGATTCACCCCTCCACTTT. The chain uses TRBV4-1 and TRBJ1-6; 8 positions agree with TRBD1. The V segment lost 1 base and the J segment 8 bases; nucleotides outside the gene matches: 4. Germline CDR1 is MGHRA and CDR2 is YSYEKL. The CDR3 is 15 amino acids.

The chain combines TRBV9 with TRBJ1-2; 10 nucleotides line up with TRBD1. This CDR3 has 15 residues. With V trimmed by 3 bases and J by 7 bases, 9 bases remained unmatched. In germline, CDR1 is SGDLS, CDR2 YYNGEE. The CDR3 DNA sequence: TGTGCCAGCAGCGAAAGGGACAGGGGCTTAGGTGGCTACACCTTC. Its translation: CASSERDRGLGGYTF.

This rearrangement joins TRBV30 to TRBJ1-1, with a weak D call TRBD1 (5 bases). Germline values: CDR1 GTSNPN, CDR2 SVGIG (reference sequence). The CDR3 has 13 residues. The germline V and J ends were trimmed by 1 base and 7 bases, with 13 bases remaining between them. This chain's CDR3 is CAWSGGSGIEAFF. The CDR3, as DNA: TGTGCCTGGAGTGGTGGTTCAGGGATTGAAGCTTTCTTT.

The J gene is TRBJ2-5, the V gene TRBV20-1; tentative D call: TRBD2 (7 bases). CDR1 and CDR2 (germline): DFQATT, SNEGSKA (reference sequence). V lost 3 bases and J 5 bases, leaving 16 bases between the germline ends. The CDR3 has 14 residues. Written as DNA, the CDR3 is TGCAGTGCTAGCTGGGGGGGGCTTGGTGAGACCCAGTACTTC. This codes for CSASWGGLGETQYF.

V gene TRBV6-2 or TRBV6-3 combines with J gene TRBJ2-5; D is uncertain. Germline CDR1 is MNHEY and CDR2 is SVGEGT. The CDR3 runs 14 residues. Trimming took off 5 bases at V and 2 bases at J, with 12 bases between the two ends. CDR3 amino acids: CASSPRVWQETQYF. The CDR3 DNA follows: TGTGCCAGCAGTCCCCGGGTGTGGCAAGAGACCCAGTACTTC.

V gene TRBV20-1 combines with J gene TRBJ1-1; no firm D call. The CDR3 spans 11 residues. Trimming shortened V by 3 bases and J by 2 bases, and 4 bases separated the two germline ends. Per germline, CDR1 DFQATT and CDR2 SNEGSKA (reference sequence). The chain's CDR3 is CSARINTEAFF. CDR3 DNA sequence: TGCAGTGCTAGGATTAACACTGAAGCTTTCTTT.

The chain is built from TRBV29-1 and TRBJ2-7, with 7 bases that match TRBD1. J gave up 2 bases and V 7 bases, and 11 bases lay outside the gene matches. There are 14 residues in the CDR3. Germline CDR1 reads SQVTM; CDR2 reads ANQGSEA. The CDR3 DNA follows: TGCAGCGCCAGCCGGGACAGCGGACCCTACGAGCAGTACTTC. It encodes CSASRDSGPYEQYF.

The chain couples TRBV29-1 to TRBJ2-7; no clear D gene. Trimming took off 2 bases at V and 0 bases at J, with 11 bases between the two ends. Germline V gene data show CDR1 as SQVTM and CDR2 as ANQGSEA. CDR3 size: 14 residues. In DNA, the CDR3 is TGCAGCGTTGAAATGGGTTCGAGCTCCTACGAGCAGTACTTC. Protein sequence: CSVEMGSSSYEQYF.

This chain links TRBV12-5 with TRBJ2-3; D not resolved. The CDR3 has 13 residues. CDR1 is LGHNT and CDR2 is FRNRAP in the germline V gene. Trimming took 4 bases from V and 4 from J, leaving 9 bases between them. CDR3 DNA sequence: TGTGCTAGTGGTTCCCCCGTTGCAGATACGCAGTATTTT. Translating it yields CASGSPVADTQYF.

This chain connects TRBV4-2 to TRBJ2-5; tentatively, D is TRBD1 (6 bases). Germline CDR1 reads LGHNA; CDR2 reads YNFKEQ. CDR3 size: 14 residues. V was shortened by 1 base and J by 5 bases, with 11 bases between the two germline ends. As DNA, the CDR3 is TGTGCCAGCAGCCAAGGGGGGCCAGGGGAGACCCAGTACTTC. Translation gives CASSQGGPGETQYF.

This clonotype occurred once. The chain is built from TRBV20-1 and TRBJ2-3; 11 bases agree with TRBD2. With 6 bases clipped from V and 2 bases from J, the junction kept 4 bases outside the gene matches. The germline V gene has CDR1 DFQATT and CDR2 SNEGSKA (reference sequence). The CDR3 sequence is 14 residues long. The CDR3 DNA reads as TGCAGTGCACGACTAGCGGGATTCACAGATACGCAGTATTTT. As protein: CSARLAGFTDTQYF.

The chain is built from TRBV7-9 and TRBJ2-3; 8 nucleotides align to TRBD1. Per the germline V gene, CDR1 is SEHNR and CDR2 is FQNEAQ (reference sequence). Losses at the gene ends were 3 bases for V and 6 bases for J; bases not matched to a gene: 8. This CDR3 spans 15 amino acids. The CDR3 nucleotides read TGTGCCAGCAGCTTTAGGGCAGGGGGCTTGGATACGCAGTATTTT. Protein product: CASSFRAGGLDTQYF. The variable domain in full, with the rest retrieved from reference TRBV7-9 and TRBJ2-3, is DTGVSQNPRHKITKRGQNVTFRCDPISEHNRLYWYRQTLGQGPEFLTYFQNEAQLEKSRLLSDRFSAERPKGSFSTLEIQRTEQGDSAMYLCASSFRAGGLDTQYFGPGTRLTVL.

The chain carries TRBV4-1 and TRBJ2-7; no firm D call. Germline loops: CDR1 MGHRA, CDR2 YSYEKL. Trimming shortened V by 3 bases and J by 11 bases, and 20 bases separated the two germline ends. This CDR3 comprises 14 residues. The CDR3 loop reads CASSHEISIKPEYF. The CDR3 bases are TGCGCCAGCAGCCACGAAATCTCCATTAAGCCCGAGTACTTC.

This chain connects TRBV10-3 to TRBJ2-7; 7 bases map to TRBD1. The junction had 5 bases not matched to a gene; V was cut back by 6 bases and J by 3 bases. The CDR3 is 13 residues long. Germline V gene data show CDR1 as ENHRY and CDR2 as SYGVKD. The CDR3 loop reads CAIRGTEFYEQYF. The CDR3 region has the DNA TGTGCCATCAGGGGGACAGAATTCTACGAGCAGTACTTC.

The rearrangement joins TRBV7-9 to TRBJ1-2; no definite D call. CDR1 and CDR2 (germline): SEHNR, FQNEAQ (reference sequence). Trimming shortened V by 5 bases and J by 4 bases, and 14 bases separated the two germline ends. The CDR3 extends over 14 amino acids. The CDR3, as DNA: TGTGCCAGCAGCGCAGAACTGGAGGCCTATGGCTACACCTTC. This gives the protein CASSAELEAYGYTF.

V and J are TRBV29-1 and TRBJ2-7; 7 bases match TRBD1. Trimming took 2 bases from V and 2 from J; bases not matched to a gene: 6. Germline CDR1 SQVTM, CDR2 ANQGSEA. The CDR3 is 14 residues long. CDR3 in amino acids: CSVEIEQGPYEQYF. The CDR3, as DNA: TGCAGCGTTGAAATTGAACAGGGGCCCTACGAGCAGTACTTC.

This rearrangement joins TRBV20-1 to TRBJ2-4; perhaps TRBD1 as D (6 bases). Trimming left V 5 bases short and J 5 bases short, with 13 bases between. The V gene's germline CDR1 is DFQATT and CDR2 SNEGSKA (reference sequence). The CDR3 length is 13 residues. CDR3 amino acids: CSASGQWENIQYF. The CDR3 nucleotides are TGCAGTGCTTCCGGACAGTGGGAAAACATTCAGTACTTC.

The gene calls are TRBV29-1 and TRBJ2-7, with D perhaps given as TRBD1 or TRBD2 (5 bases each). Trimming stripped 0 bases from V and 0 bases from J, with 9 bases between. CDR1 and CDR2 from the germline V gene are SQVTM and ANQGSEA. The CDR3 loop spans 14 amino acids. The CDR3 loop reads CSVEDRDGSYEQYF. The CDR3 DNA follows: TGCAGCGTTGAAGATCGGGACGGCTCCTACGAGCAGTACTTC.

V is TRBV7-9 and J is TRBJ1-1, with D perhaps matching TRBD1 (5 bases). CDR3 length: 15 amino acids. Germline V gene sequence: CDR1 SEHNR, CDR2 FQNEAQ (reference sequence). Trimming left V 5 bases short and J 5 bases short, with 18 bases between. CDR3 residues: CASSVIPDGGTEAFF. The CDR3 bases are TGTGCCAGCAGCGTTATCCCTGACGGGGGGACTGAAGCTTTCTTT.

The chain has TRBV4-3 and TRBJ2-6; D not certain. V lost 1 base and J lost 0, with 7 bases in between. This CDR3 contains 16 residues. CDR1 is LGHNA and CDR2 is YSLEER in the germline V gene. The CDR3 protein is CASSQGFGSGANVLTF. As DNA, the CDR3 is TGCGCCAGCAGCCAAGGGTTCGGCTCTGGGGCCAACGTCCTGACTTTC.